This TCR beta chain was identified in a study of T-cell memory formation after mild COVID-19 (dated by TCRdb to about 2021). Regarding the research as a whole: Most TCR sequence clusters were specific to one of the two donors. T-cell clones expanding and contracting after mild COVID-19 in two donors were tracked by longitudinal TCRalpha and TCRbeta repertoire sequencing. Two young, previously healthy adult volunteers made up the cohort, one male and one female. Study-wide conclusions, independent of this receptor: Some responding clones were detected in pre-infection memory, suggesting pre-existing cross-reactive memory T cells joined the SARS-CoV-2 response. SARS-CoV-2 specificity of the second-wave clones peaking on day 37 was not confirmed. From day 15 to 85, contracting clones showed balanced CD4/CD8 phenotypes, whereas a second wave of clones that expanded from day 15 to 37 leaned towards CD4+. The study included only two mild cases, and larger cohorts that include severe cases with pre-infection samples were judged to be necessary. Contracting CD4+ clones were located mainly in the CM and EM memory subsets, whereas CD8+ clones were found to be enriched in EMRA.

The sequencer listed for this sample is Illumina NovaSeq 6000. TCRalpha and TCRbeta cDNA libraries were constructed by 5'RACE with constant-segment primers, with sample barcodes and unique molecular identifiers being introduced. Trizol reagent was used to extract RNA from every sample. Amplification of the libraries took two PCR steps, and the second step added a second sample barcode plus Illumina TruSeq adapters. Sequencing of libraries was performed on an Illumina NovaSeq with 2 x 150 bp paired-end reads. As for how the authors treated the data: With migec v1.2.7, reads were demultiplexed and then collapsed into UMI-guided consensus sequences. With mixcr v2.1.11, UMI consensuses were aligned to TRA and TRB V and J templates and assembled into clonotypes. Clonotypes were classified as expanded or contracted when called significant by both edgeR and NoisET, with noise models trained on biological replicates. For edgeR calls, the cutoffs were a false discovery rate-adjusted p below 0.01 and a log2 fold-change threshold of 1. As an exploratory analysis of dynamics, max-normalized trajectories of the 1000 most abundant clonotypes were examined by PCA with hierarchical clustering. Each responding clone was given a CD4 or CD8 phenotype based on the CD4+ and CD8+ repertoires, which had been sequenced separately. TCRdb took the public reads, trimmed them with fastp at Q25, ran MiXCR for clone calling and kept in-frame beta chains. Every CDR3 protein is listed once, alongside the most common genes and DNA of its rows. The V and J calls shown here were made by TCRdb, not taken from the authors' results. This sample holds hundreds of thousands of distinct CDR3 sequences; roughly 20% were observed only once. The ten largest clones take up approximately 13% of the sample.

This clonotype was detected a few times. Its antigen target is currently unknown. There are no base qualities to consult, and no much larger clone falls within one base. V is cut back by 0 bases and J by 8 bases, with 5 bases in the junction unmatched. Including the terminal cysteine and phenylalanine, the CDR3 comprises 15 residues. The only DNA kept is the CDR3, 45 bases in frame from the first base. CDR1 and CDR2 are read off the germline V gene as SGHVS and FQNEAQ. PBMCs were isolated by Ficoll-Paque density gradient centrifugation. The specimen was PBMCs or a T cell subset sorted from them (not recorded which). The TCR comes from an adult woman who had mild COVID-19 (a few samples of this study predate the infection). The sample titles of this study are shuffled in the database, so cell type and time point are left out; the donor was told from shared clones. The chain employs TRBV7-8 and TRBJ2-1, with 9 junctional bases fitting TRBD2. CDR3 loop: CASSLAAGGIHEQFF. The DNA sequence reads TGTGCCAGCAGCTTAGCGGCGGGGGGGATCCATGAGCAGTTCTTC.